A selection of T cell receptor beta chains follows, all from one sample in a study. From the RT-PCR reads, TCRdb called clonotypes with MiXCR, one entry per CDR3 protein. Among more than 550,000 distinct CDR3 sequences listed, approximately 15% were seen once. The sequenced sample consisted of memory CD4+ T cells from blood. These receptors all come from a female donor in good health, serving as a healthy control. The CDR3 runs from the conserved cysteine through the conserved F or W. Fields, in order: clone size, D gene, J gene, V gene, CDR3 protein, CDR3 DNA. The D gene is left open where the match is weak. Clone size is not always given. Where it is, it says once, few, many or a class for expanded clones.

>few|TRBD2|TRBJ2-7|TRBV3-1
CASSEASGSFYEQYF
TGTGCCAGCAGCGAAGCCAGCGGGAGTTTCTACGAGCAGTACTTC
>NA|NA|TRBJ2-5|TRBV6-2/TRBV6-3
CASRPGHPETQYF
TGTGCCAGCCGCCCGGGACACCCTGAGACCCAGTACTTC
>NA|TRBD1|TRBJ1-5|TRBV28
CASTITGGFYQPQHF
TGTGCCAGCACAATTACAGGGGGCTTCTATCAGCCCCAGCATTTT
>NA|NA|TRBJ1-2|TRBV6-2/TRBV6-3
CASSYSGSFDYGYTF
TGTGCCAGCAGTTACTCGGGAAGTTTCGACTATGGCTACACCTTC
>many|NA|TRBJ2-1|TRBV15
CATATSGIGNEQFF
TGTGCCACCGCGACTAGTGGTATCGGTAATGAGCAGTTCTTC
>few|TRBD2|TRBJ2-3|TRBV28
CASSLSGRAADTQYF
TGTGCCAGCAGTTTAAGCGGGAGGGCCGCAGATACGCAGTATTTT
>few|NA|TRBJ1-1|TRBV6-1
CASRGPTEAFF
TGTGCCAGCAGGGGCCCGACTGAAGCTTTCTTT
>NA|TRBD2|TRBJ2-7|TRBV15
CATSSGTSGSYEQYF
TGTGCCACCAGCAGTGGGACTAGCGGTTCCTACGAGCAGTACTTC
>few|TRBD2|TRBJ2-1|TRBV6-5
CASSSRRLSSGRTWQFQFF
TGTGCCAGCAGTTCTCGTCGCCTCTCAAGCGGGAGGACCTGGCAGTTCCAGTTCTTC
>few|NA|TRBJ2-4|TRBV7-2
CASSLGTSGSNIQYF
TGTGCCAGCAGCTTAGGCACAAGCGGGTCAAACATTCAGTACTTC
>few|TRBD2|TRBJ2-2|TRBV12-3/TRBV12-4
CASTSGEGTNTGELFF
TGTGCCAGCACCTCCGGGGAGGGCACGAACACCGGGGAGCTGTTTTTT
>many|TRBD2|TRBJ2-3|TRBV11-2
CASSLDGGGIDTQYF
TGTGCCAGCAGCTTAGACGGGGGAGGGATAGATACGCAGTATTTT
>many|NA|TRBJ2-5|TRBV12-3/TRBV12-4
CASTPTGPGETQYF
TGTGCCAGCACCCCGACAGGTCCCGGGGAGACCCAGTACTTC
>few|TRBD1|TRBJ1-1|TRBV4-1
CASSQDRGQKNTEAFF
TGCGCCAGCAGCCAAGATCGGGGACAGAAGAACACTGAAGCTTTCTTT
>many|TRBD1|TRBJ2-7|TRBV29-1
CSVEESRTGRYEQYF
TGCAGCGTTGAAGAGTCCCGGACAGGGAGGTACGAGCAGTACTTC
>few|TRBD2|TRBJ2-1|TRBV6-5
CASSYEVAGGRLEQFF
TGTGCCAGCAGTTACGAGGTAGCGGGAGGGCGGCTTGAGCAGTTCTTC
>NA|TRBD2|TRBJ2-1|TRBV6-2/TRBV6-3
CASRDTSGGLYNEQFF
TGTGCCAGCAGAGACACTAGCGGGGGGTTATACAATGAGCAGTTCTTC
>NA|TRBD1|TRBJ2-1|TRBV5-1
CASSSSPGGGYEQFF
TGCGCCAGCAGCTCATCTCCAGGGGGCGGCTATGAGCAGTTCTTC
>few|NA|TRBJ1-2|TRBV6-2/TRBV6-3
CASADSTNYGYTF
TGTGCCAGCGCGGACAGCACTAACTATGGCTACACCTTC
>NA|NA|TRBJ2-5|TRBV18
CASSPPRGGFRETQYF
TGTGCCAGCTCACCACCCAGAGGCGGGTTTAGAGAGACCCAGTACTTC
>many|NA|TRBJ2-1|TRBV20-1
CSAREDHYNEQFF
TGCAGTGCTAGAGAAGATCACTACAATGAGCAGTTCTTC
>many|NA|TRBJ2-7|TRBV5-1
CASSLDRAVEQYF
TGCGCCAGCAGCTTGGATAGGGCGGTCGAGCAGTACTTC
>NA|NA|TRBJ1-2|TRBV7-2
CASSLAQGRGYTF
TGTGCCAGCAGCTTAGCGCAGGGGAGGGGCTACACCTTC
>NA|NA|TRBJ2-3|TRBV5-1
CASSLADRAGPDTQYF
TGCGCCAGCAGCTTGGCCGATCGGGCAGGGCCGGATACGCAGTATTTT
>many|NA|TRBJ1-1|TRBV3-1
CASSHGGTEAFF
TGTGCCAGCAGCCATGGGGGCACTGAAGCTTTCTTT
>many|NA|TRBJ2-3|TRBV10-3
CAIRAGRGDTQYF
TGTGCCATCAGGGCGGGGAGAGGGGATACGCAGTATTTT
>few|TRBD2|TRBJ2-1|TRBV4-3
CASSQVLADSGEPFF
TGCGCCAGCAGCCAAGTTTTGGCTGACAGCGGGGAGCCGTTCTTC
>NA|NA|TRBJ1-1|TRBV7-2
CASSLVTGGTEAFF
TGTGCCAGCAGCTTAGTCACGGGAGGGACTGAAGCTTTCTTT
>NA|NA|TRBJ2-6|TRBV4-3
CASSQDRSGAGANVLTF
TGCGCCAGCAGCCAAGATCGATCGGGGGCCGGGGCCAACGTCCTGACTTTC
>NA|TRBD1|TRBJ2-1|TRBV11-2
CASSLVSQGAEQFF
TGTGCCAGCAGCTTAGTGTCACAGGGGGCCGAGCAGTTCTTC
>few|NA|TRBJ2-3|TRBV28
CASSSPGLYTDTQYF
TGTGCCAGCAGTTCTCCGGGATTATATACAGATACGCAGTATTTT
>NA|NA|TRBJ2-2|TRBV7-3
CASSPTRGSGELFF
TGTGCCAGCAGCCCAACTAGAGGCAGCGGGGAGCTGTTTTTT
>few|NA|TRBJ2-1|TRBV28
CASTRQGGTLQYEQFF
TGTGCCAGCACCCGACAGGGAGGGACACTACAATATGAGCAGTTCTTC
>few|NA|TRBJ2-1|TRBV24-1
CATSDLRLNEQFF
TGTGCCACCAGTGATTTGCGATTGAATGAGCAGTTCTTC
>many|NA|TRBJ1-1|TRBV5-5
CASSLDGLGQRKAFF
TGTGCCAGCAGCTTGGATGGGTTGGGCCAAAGGAAAGCTTTCTTT
>few|TRBD2|TRBJ2-3|TRBV12-3/TRBV12-4
CASSLTSGSGSDTQYF
TGTGCCAGCAGTTTGACTAGCGGGAGTGGCTCAGATACGCAGTATTTT
>few|NA|TRBJ1-2|TRBV5-1
CASSLVAGGGYGYTF
TGCGCCAGCAGCTTGGTAGCCGGGGGCGGCTATGGCTACACCTTC
>NA|NA|TRBJ1-1|TRBV11-2
CASSLERRAEAFF
TGTGCCAGCAGCCTCGAGAGGCGGGCGGAAGCTTTCTTT
>few|NA|TRBJ2-6|TRBV29-1
CSVLGTRQGSGANVLTF
TGCAGCGTCCTCGGGACAAGGCAAGGATCTGGGGCCAACGTCCTGACTTTC
>NA|NA|TRBJ1-2|TRBV7-2
CASSFQTGDYGYTF
TGTGCCAGCAGCTTCCAGACAGGAGACTATGGCTACACCTTC
>many|TRBD2|TRBJ2-1|TRBV6-2/TRBV6-3
CASSLPGTSGTEQFF
TGTGCCAGCTCACTCCCCGGGACTAGCGGGACTGAGCAGTTCTTC
>NA|TRBD1|TRBJ1-2|TRBV18
CASSPQTGNNYGYTF
TGTGCCAGCTCACCACAGACAGGGAATAACTATGGCTACACCTTC
>many|TRBD2|TRBJ2-7|TRBV12-3/TRBV12-4
CASLDWGLVTLQYF
TGTGCCAGCCTGGACTGGGGACTAGTGACTTTGCAGTACTTC
>few|NA|TRBJ2-3|TRBV20-1
CSGTGQEDTQYF
TGCAGTGGTACAGGGCAGGAAGATACGCAGTATTTT
>few|TRBD2|TRBJ2-3|TRBV7-2
CASSLRASGVGDTQYF
TGTGCCAGCAGCTTAAGGGCTAGCGGGGTTGGGGATACGCAGTATTTT
>NA|NA|TRBJ1-3|TRBV6-1
CASRDRAAGNTIYF
TGTGCCAGCAGGGATCGAGCGGCAGGAAACACCATATATTTT
>once|NA|TRBJ1-5|TRBV19
CASSGVHNQPQHF
TGTGCCAGTAGTGGGGTACACAATCAGCCCCAGCATTTT
>many|NA|TRBJ2-3|TRBV10-3
CATRQSTVIDTQYF
TGTGCCACACGACAGTCGACAGTGATAGATACGCAGTATTTT
>NA|TRBD1|TRBJ2-3|TRBV11-2
CASSPSGQVTDTQYF
TGTGCCAGCAGCCCCTCGGGACAGGTCACAGATACGCAGTATTTT
>NA|NA|TRBJ2-4|TRBV20-1
CSAPGRLIKNIQYF
TGCAGTGCCCCGGGACGACTAATCAAAAACATTCAGTACTTC
>many|NA|TRBJ2-1|TRBV20-1
CSALAASYNEQFF
TGCAGTGCTTTAGCGGCCTCCTACAATGAGCAGTTCTTC
>few|TRBD2|TRBJ2-5|TRBV20-1
CSARDFAGGQETQYF
TGCAGTGCTAGAGATTTCGCGGGAGGCCAAGAGACCCAGTACTTC
>few|TRBD1|TRBJ1-1|TRBV20-1
CSARDGTENTEAFF
TGCAGTGCTAGAGACGGGACAGAGAACACTGAAGCTTTCTTT
>few|NA|TRBJ2-7|TRBV20-1
CSAETGWTAYEQYF
TGCAGTGCGGAGACCGGGTGGACTGCCTACGAGCAGTACTTC
>NA|NA|TRBJ1-1|TRBV5-1
CASRKGDEAFF
TGCGCCAGCAGAAAGGGCGACGAAGCTTTCTTT
>NA|NA|TRBJ2-3|TRBV3-1
CASRPTHADTQYF
TGTGCCAGCAGGCCCACACACGCAGATACGCAGTATTTT
>many|TRBD1|TRBJ1-2|TRBV4-1
CASSQGQVTYGYTF
TGCGCCAGCAGCCAGGGACAGGTAACCTATGGCTACACCTTC
>NA|TRBD1|TRBJ2-2|TRBV5-1
CASSAGTGFSGELFF
TGCGCCAGCAGTGCCGGGACAGGATTTTCCGGGGAGCTGTTTTTT
>few|TRBD2|TRBJ2-1|TRBV7-9
CASSLALASGNEQFF
TGTGCCAGCAGCTTAGCGCTTGCTAGCGGCAATGAGCAGTTCTTC